Listed below are T cell receptor beta chains from one sample, sequenced in a study of radiotherapy plus CTLA-4 blockade in lung cancer. Sequencing used immunoSEQ multiplex PCR; TCRdb keeps in-frame clones, though not all of them. Of roughly 100,000 clones in the sample, 70% to 90% are singletons; the top ten hold 2% to 3%. The sequencing used peripheral blood, collected from a patient treated with radiotherapy plus ipilimumab. The receptors here all came from a human donor with non-small cell lung cancer that progressed on radiotherapy plus ipilimumab. Some clones in this sample may be carry-over from other donors' samples. CDR3s include the opening cysteine and the closing phenylalanine or tryptophan. D genes are given only for firm matches. Clone size is not always given. Where it is, it says once, few, many or a class for expanded clones.

TRBV11-2	.	TRBD2	TRBJ2-4	CASSALLATSGVDIQYF	TGTGCCAGCAGCGCCCTTTTGGCGACTAGCGGGGTTGACATTCAGTACTTC
TRBV5-1	.	.	TRBJ2-3	CASTLGQSTDTQYF	TGCGCCAGCACCTTGGGCCAAAGCACAGATACGCAGTATTTT
TRBV4-1	once	TRBD1	TRBJ2-5	CASSQEGFGQAPRETQYF	TGCGCCAGCAGCCAAGAGGGGTTCGGACAGGCCCCGAGGGAGACCCAGTACTTC
TRBV5-1	.	TRBD2	TRBJ2-7	CASSLALAGQAPYEQYF	TGCGCCAGCAGCTTGGCACTAGCGGGGCAAGCTCCCTACGAGCAGTACTTC
TRBV6-5	.	TRBD1	TRBJ1-2	CASIGQATSNYGYTF	TGTGCCAGCATAGGACAGGCCACCTCTAACTATGGCTACACCTTC
TRBV2	.	.	TRBJ1-2	CASSEQGPGYTF	TGTGCCAGCAGTGAGCAAGGGCCGGGCTACACCTTC
TRBV5-5	.	.	TRBJ1-1	CASSLAGFDTEAFF	TGTGCCAGCAGCTTGGCCGGGTTCGACACTGAAGCTTTCTTT
TRBV5-1	.	TRBD1	TRBJ2-7	CASSPPDRVYEQYF	TGCGCCAGCAGCCCGCCGGACAGGGTCTACGAGCAGTACTTC
TRBV7-9	once	.	TRBJ2-7	CASSLDRAPYEQYF	TGTGCCAGCAGCTTAGACAGGGCGCCCTACGAGCAGTACTTC
TRBV7-7	.	.	TRBJ2-3	CASSLGSRPSTDTQYF	TGTGCTAGCAGCTTAGGGTCCCGGCCGAGCACAGATACGCAGTATTTT
TRBV28	.	.	TRBJ1-2	CASSLSSTGYTF	TGTGCCAGCAGTTTATCCTCGACCGGCTACACCTTC
TRBV27	once	TRBD2	TRBJ2-3	CASSPTRGVADTQYF	TGTGCCAGCAGTCCAACCCGGGGGGTGGCAGATACGCAGTATTTT
TRBV28	.	.	TRBJ1-5	CASSLRVSRNQPQHF	TGTGCCAGCAGTTTACGAGTTTCTAGAAATCAGCCCCAGCATTTT
TRBV15	.	.	TRBJ1-1	CATSRTIARGMGTEAFF	TGTGCCACCAGCAGAACCATCGCCCGTGGAATGGGCACTGAAGCTTTCTTT
TRBV27	.	.	TRBJ2-3	CASSSYRGSDTQYF	TGTGCCAGCAGTTCATATAGGGGTTCAGATACGCAGTATTTT
TRBV9	.	TRBD2	TRBJ2-1	CASSVVAGGPNEQFF	TGTGCCAGCAGCGTAGTAGCGGGGGGGCCGAATGAGCAGTTCTTC
TRBV18	.	.	TRBJ1-4	CASSPSPGSLNEKLFF	TGTGCCAGCTCACCATCCCCGGGGTCTTTAAATGAAAAACTGTTTTTT
TRBV10-3	.	TRBD1	TRBJ1-5	CAISEDRVIGNQPQHF	TGTGCCATCAGTGAGGACAGGGTAATCGGCAATCAGCCCCAGCATTTT
TRBV7-9	.	.	TRBJ2-5	CASSLVGETQYF	TGTGCCAGCAGCTTAGTGGGGGAGACCCAGTACTTC
TRBV6-1	.	.	TRBJ2-1	CASSEQVLSYNEQFF	TGTGCCAGCAGTGAACAGGTGCTCTCCTACAATGAGCAGTTCTTC